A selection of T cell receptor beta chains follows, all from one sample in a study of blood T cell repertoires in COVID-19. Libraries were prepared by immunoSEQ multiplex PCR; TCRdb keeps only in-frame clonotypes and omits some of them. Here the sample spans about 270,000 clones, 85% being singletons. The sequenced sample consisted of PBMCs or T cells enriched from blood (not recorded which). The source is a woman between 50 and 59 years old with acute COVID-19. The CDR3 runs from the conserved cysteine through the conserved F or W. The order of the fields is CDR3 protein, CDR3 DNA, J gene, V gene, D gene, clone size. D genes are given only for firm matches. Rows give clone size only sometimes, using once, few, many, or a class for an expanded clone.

CASSELDRGEYNEQFF,TGTGCCAGCAGTGAATTGGACAGGGGGGAGTACAATGAGCAGTTCTTC,TRBJ2-1,TRBV25-1,TRBD1,NA
CASSPGLSSGANVLTF,TGTGCCAGCTCACCCGGACTGTCCTCTGGGGCCAACGTCCTGACTTTC,TRBJ2-6,TRBV18,NA,NA
CASSFRRTFDNSPLHF,TGTGCCAGCAGCTTTCGTAGGACATTCGATAATTCACCCCTCCACTTT,TRBJ1-6,TRBV7-2,NA,NA
CASKGLAGGSGDTQYF,TGTGCCAGCAAGGGACTAGCGGGGGGGTCCGGTGATACGCAGTATTTT,TRBJ2-3,TRBV2,TRBD2,NA
CSVEGQVTGELFF,TGCAGCGTTGAAGGGCAGGTCACCGGGGAGCTGTTTTTT,TRBJ2-2,TRBV29-1,NA,NA
CASGGVLNTDTQYF,TGTGCCAGTGGAGGTGTGCTAAACACAGATACGCAGTATTTT,TRBJ2-3,TRBV19,NA,NA
CSAYRGIYGYTF,TGCAGCGCCTATCGGGGGATCTATGGCTACACCTTC,TRBJ1-2,TRBV29-1,NA,NA
CASSLPYSYNEQFF,TGTGCCAGCAGCCTCCCCTACTCCTACAATGAGCAGTTCTTC,TRBJ2-1,TRBV3-1/TRBV3-2,NA,NA
CASSETPGARYGYTF,TGTGCCAGCAGTGAAACGCCAGGGGCACGCTATGGCTACACCTTC,TRBJ1-2,TRBV6-1,NA,NA
CAWSEGREGQPQHF,TGTGCCTGGAGTGAGGGCAGGGAAGGTCAGCCCCAGCATTTT,TRBJ1-5,TRBV30,NA,NA
CASSPFLERQETQYF,TGTGCCAGCAGCCCCTTCCTGGAGCGCCAAGAGACCCAGTACTTC,TRBJ2-5,TRBV9,NA,NA
CASSLDRVSYNEQFF,TGTGCCAGCAGCTTAGATAGAGTCTCCTACAATGAGCAGTTCTTC,TRBJ2-1,TRBV7-2,NA,NA
CASSSRPVLNTEAFF,TGTGCCAGTAGCTCCCGCCCAGTTTTGAACACTGAAGCTTTCTTT,TRBJ1-1,TRBV19,NA,NA
CAISDRADGELFF,TGTGCCATCAGTGACAGGGCCGACGGGGAGCTGTTTTTT,TRBJ2-2,TRBV10-3,NA,NA
CASSLGTLGNTIYF,TGTGCCAGCAGCTTAGGGACATTGGGAAACACCATATATTTT,TRBJ1-3,TRBV7-2,NA,few
CASSLVGGTQYF,TGTGCCAGCAGCTTAGTAGGGGGGACCCAGTACTTC,TRBJ2-5,TRBV7-9,NA,NA
CASSLILQGVTSANTEAFF,TGTGCCAGCAGTTTAATTTTACAGGGAGTCACGTCGGCGAACACTGAAGCTTTCTTT,TRBJ1-1,TRBV27,NA,NA
CASSLVSTGDYGYTF,TGCGCCAGCAGCTTGGTATCCACAGGCGACTATGGCTACACCTTC,TRBJ1-2,TRBV5-1,NA,once
CASSYSAGVNTEAFF,TGTGCCAGCAGTTACTCCGCAGGGGTGAACACTGAAGCTTTCTTT,TRBJ1-1,TRBV6-5,NA,NA
CASSHASGTFHGNTEAFF,TGTGCCAGCAGCCACGCCTCCGGGACATTCCACGGGAACACTGAAGCTTTCTTT,TRBJ1-1,TRBV14,NA,NA
CASGMGTGTYEQYF,TGTGCCAGCGGTATGGGGACAGGGACATACGAGCAGTACTTC,TRBJ2-7,TRBV7-9,TRBD1,once
CSVEMAYGYTF,TGCAGCGTTGAAATGGCTTATGGCTACACCTTC,TRBJ1-2,TRBV29-1,NA,NA
CASSSNRGSMNTEAFF,TGTGCCAGCAGCTCCAACAGGGGGTCTATGAACACTGAAGCTTTCTTT,TRBJ1-1,TRBV7-2,TRBD1,NA
CASMQGGQETQYF,TGTGCCAGTATGCAGGGTGGGCAAGAGACCCAGTACTTC,TRBJ2-5,TRBV19,NA,NA
CAWSTDYGYTF,TGTGCCTGGAGTACGGACTATGGCTACACCTTC,TRBJ1-2,TRBV30,NA,NA
CASSPVGAGGRNEQFF,TGTGCCAGCAGCCCCGTCGGGGCGGGGGGCCGCAATGAGCAGTTCTTC,TRBJ2-1,TRBV7-2,TRBD2,once
CASSSPGTGEETQYF,TGTGCCAGCAGCTCTCCCGGGACAGGGGAAGAGACCCAGTACTTC,TRBJ2-5,TRBV5-8,TRBD1,NA